One sample yielded the 25 T cell receptor beta chains listed below, sequenced in a study of shared clonotypes between healthy human individuals (dated by TCRdb to the early 2020s). The library was generated by the immunoSEQ multiplex PCR assay. Sourced from immuneACCESS, this table was stored by TCRdb with only in-frame sequences that have V and J called. A share of the clones is absent; for the studies checked, an unresolved V gene accounts for under half, and the remainder has no known explanation. This sample is represented by 2 million to 3 million clones; approximately 93% of them were singletons. The top ten constitute 0.36% of the sample. Sequencing input: naive CD4+ T cells from PBMCs. Reading the label with the study, this specimen's cell subset or site is: CD45RA+ positively selected. All receptors derive from a young man in good health. Some clones in this sample may be carry-over from other donors' samples.

The rearrangement joins TRBV6-6 to TRBJ1-3, with 9 nucleotides matching TRBD1. CDR1 and CDR2 from the germline V gene are MNHNY and SVGAGI (reference sequence). This CDR3 region has 15 residues. The junction had 9 bases not matched to a gene; V was cut back by 6 bases and J by 6 bases. CDR3 coding DNA: TGTGCCAGCAGCCCTCCGACAGGGGGGACAAACACCATATATTTT. Translation: CASSPPTGGTNTIYF.

The chain carries TRBV19 and TRBJ1-5, with D possibly TRBD1 on 5 matching bases. V was pared by 3 bases and J by 0 bases, with 9 bases between. CDR1 LNHDA and CDR2 SQIVND come from the germline V gene (reference sequence). CDR3 size: 15 residues. Written as DNA, the CDR3 is TGTGCCAGTAGTATCGACAGTTATAGCAATCAGCCCCAGCATTTT. Its protein is CASSIDSYSNQPQHF.

This clone has just one count. The chain couples TRBV5-1 to TRBJ2-2, with 8 bases lining up with TRBD1. After removal of 3 bases from V and 7 bases from J, the junction contained 8 bases not matched to a gene. The CDR3 runs to 15 residues. In germline, CDR1 is SGHRS, CDR2 YFSETQ. In nucleotides, the CDR3 is TGCGCCAGCAGCTCTGTCACAGGGGGGAACGGGGAGCTGTTTTTT. Protein product: CASSSVTGGNGELFF.

V and J are TRBV5-1 and TRBJ2-1, with 9 positions matching TRBD1. Looked up from germline, CDR1 is SGHRS and CDR2 is YFSETQ. V dropped 2 bases and J dropped 2; count of bases not matched to a gene: 5. The CDR3 runs 16 residues. CDR3 amino acids: CASSFFGTGTYNEQFF. Written as DNA, the CDR3 is TGCGCCAGCAGCTTCTTCGGGACAGGGACCTACAATGAGCAGTTCTTC.

The chain joins TRBV28 to TRBJ2-7; TRBD2 matches 7 bases. V was clipped by 6 bases and J by 6 bases; unmatched bases: 8. Germline V lookup: CDR1 MDHEN, CDR2 SYDVKM. CDR3 size: 13 residues. CDR3 loop: CASSGGTSVEQYF. The CDR3 DNA follows: TGTGCCAGCAGCGGCGGAACTAGCGTCGAGCAGTACTTC.

The CDR3 nucleotides read TGTGCCAGCTCATCGGGGGGCTCCCCTAGCACAGATACGCAGTATTTT. It is translated as CASSSGGSPSTDTQYF. V and J are TRBV18 and TRBJ2-3, with D perhaps matching TRBD2 (7 bases). The V end lost 5 bases, the J end lost 0 bases, and 15 bases lay between the germline ends. Germline V lookup: CDR1 KGHSH, CDR2 LQKENI. This CDR3 comprises 16 residues.

The rearrangement links TRBV5-4 to TRBJ2-5; D perhaps matches TRBD2 (6 bases). This CDR3 has 14 amino acids. Between the trimmed V and J ends, which lost 5 bases and 4 bases, there was a span of 15 bases. The germline gives CDR1 SGHNT, CDR2 YYREEE (reference sequence). The CDR3 loop is CASRTSGEIETQYF. The CDR3 DNA is TGTGCCAGCAGGACCTCGGGGGAGATAGAGACCCAGTACTTC.

This clone was counted only a few times. The J gene is TRBJ1-1, the V gene TRBV19; D remains ambiguous. The CDR3 contains 12 residues. Germline V gene sequence: CDR1 LNHDA, CDR2 SQIVND (reference sequence). The germline V and J ends were trimmed by 5 bases and 3 bases, with 7 bases remaining between them. The CDR3 DNA is TGTGCCAGTAGTCAGGCTGACACTGAAGCTTTCTTT. Its protein product is CASSQADTEAFF.

In this sample, this clone turned up once. This sequence joins TRBV11-3 and TRBJ2-7, with 7 bases aligning to TRBD1. The CDR3 consists of 14 residues. After removal of 5 bases from V and 3 bases from J, the junction contained 7 bases not matched to a gene. Germline V CDR1 and CDR2: SGHNT, YENEEA. CDR3 sequence (DNA): TGTGCCAGCAGCCCTAGGACAGGTTACTACGAGCAGTACTTC. This translates into CASSPRTGYYEQYF.

The rearrangement joins TRBV15 to TRBJ2-5, with D uncertain. The V and J ends lost 2 bases and 4 bases respectively, with 14 bases between them. CDR3 length: 15 amino acids. The germline gives CDR1 LNHNV, CDR2 YYDKDF (reference sequence). In DNA, the CDR3 is TGTGCCACCAGCAGATTCGGACCGGGTACAGAGACCCAGTACTTC. Amino acid sequence: CATSRFGPGTETQYF.

V gene TRBV5-5 combines with J gene TRBJ1-5; D unclear. CDR1 is SGHKS, CDR2 YYEKEE, per germline (reference sequence). CDR3 length: 15 residues. V was clipped by 0 bases and J by 6 bases, with 13 bases between them. CDR3 sequence: CASSLEVRGGQPQHF. The CDR3 nucleotides read TGTGCCAGCAGCTTGGAGGTTAGAGGTGGTCAGCCCCAGCATTTT. Based on the CDR3 plus reference TRBV5-5 and TRBJ1-5, the full variable domain is DAGVTQSPTHLIKTRGQQVTLRCSPISGHKSVSWYQQVLGQGPQFIFQYYEKEERGRGNFPDRFSARQFPNYSSELNVNALLLGDSALYLCASSLEVRGGQPQHFGDGTRLSIL.

This chain joins TRBV6-5 and TRBJ2-1; 10 positions match TRBD2. The CDR3 spans 15 residues. Unmatched junction bases numbered 5, after V lost 4 bases and J lost 5 bases. Germline CDR1 reads MNHEY; CDR2 reads SVGAGI. CDR3 protein: CASSFVAGGHNEQFF. CDR3 DNA sequence: TGTGCCAGCAGTTTTGTAGCGGGAGGCCACAATGAGCAGTTCTTC.

This chain connects TRBV5-1 to TRBJ2-1; no definite D call. Germline V gene lookup returns CDR1 SGHRS and CDR2 YFSETQ. The germline V and J ends were trimmed by 0 bases and 10 bases, with 5 bases remaining between them. The CDR3 has 11 residues. CDR3 sequence reads: CASSLAWEQFF. The CDR3 bases are TGCGCCAGCAGCTTGGCGTGGGAGCAGTTCTTC. The entire variable domain, with the rest obtained from reference TRBV5-1 and TRBJ2-1, is as follows: KAGVTQTPRYLIKTRGQQVTLSCSPISGHRSVSWYQQTPGQGLQFLFEYFSETQRNKGNFPGRFSGRQFSNSRSEMNVSTLELGDSALYLCASSLAWEQFFGPGTRLTVL.

The chain links TRBV5-1 to TRBJ2-3; the match to TRBD2 covers 12 bases. Germline V gene data show CDR1 as SGHRS and CDR2 as YFSETQ. Losses at the gene ends were 4 bases for V and 4 bases for J; bases not matched to a gene: 7. This CDR3 is built from 16 residues. This chain's CDR3 is CASSALTSGSSDTQYF. Written as DNA, the CDR3 is TGCGCCAGCAGCGCGCTGACTAGCGGGAGTTCAGATACGCAGTATTTT.

The chain uses TRBV28 and TRBJ1-2, with 7 positions matching TRBD1. The CDR3 runs to 15 residues. Germline assignment: CDR1 MDHEN and CDR2 SYDVKM. J gave up 2 bases and V 2 bases, and 5 bases lay outside the gene matches. In DNA, the CDR3 is TGTGCCAGCAGTTTACAGGGGGGAACAAACTATGGCTACACCTTC. Translated: CASSLQGGTNYGYTF.

V and J are TRBV18 and TRBJ2-7; D may be TRBD1 (5 bases). Between the trimmed V and J ends, which lost 1 base and 5 bases, there was a span of 18 bases. The CDR3 has 16 residues. Germline-derived CDR1 and CDR2 are KGHSH and LQKENI. The CDR3 loop is CASSPQSPSTENEQYF. Written as DNA, the CDR3 is TGTGCCAGCTCACCACAGTCCCCGTCGACAGAGAACGAGCAGTACTTC.

The table lists this clone with a count of one. The V and J genes are TRBV27 and TRBJ1-2; TRBD1 is a possible D gene (6 bases). The CDR3 contains 15 residues. Trimming removed 7 bases at V and 7 bases at J, with 22 bases between. The germline CDR1 and CDR2 sequences are MNHEY and SMNVEV (reference sequence). The DNA of the CDR3 is TGTGCCAGCAAAACTTGGGACACCATGACCTCTGGCTACACCTTC. Amino acid sequence: CASKTWDTMTSGYTF.

This clone was observed once. V is TRBV6-5 and J is TRBJ2-7; D might be TRBD1 (5 bases). CDR3 size: 15 residues. Trimming stripped 3 bases from V and 1 base from J, with 13 bases between. CDR1 is MNHEY and CDR2 is SVGAGI in the germline V gene. The CDR3 DNA follows: TGTGCCAGCAGTTATAAGGGAAAGGGGTCCTACGAGCAGTACTTC. This sequence encodes CASSYKGKGSYEQYF.

This clone was seen a single time. Other nucleotide sequences in the sample specify the same CDR3. The chain recombines TRBV6-5 with TRBJ1-1; possible D gene TRBD1, 6 bases. CDR3 length equals 14 residues. The germline gives CDR1 MNHEY, CDR2 SVGAGI. V was clipped by 2 bases and J by 2 bases, with 9 bases between them. CDR3 amino acids: CASSYRGRNTEAFF. Here the CDR3 DNA reads TGTGCCAGCAGTTACCGGGGGCGTAACACTGAAGCTTTCTTT.

V gene TRBV5-6 combines with J gene TRBJ2-7; D remains unclear. This CDR3 has 11 residues. CDR1 SGHDT and CDR2 YYEEEE come from the germline V gene. The ends were cut back, 4 bases at V and 4 bases at J, with 6 bases in the middle. CDR3 in amino acids: CASSRGYEQYF. CDR3 nucleotide sequence: TGTGCCAGCAGCCGCGGTTACGAGCAGTACTTC.

This clone appeared once. This chain joins TRBV5-6 and TRBJ1-1; TRBD1 agrees at 12 bases. CDR1 SGHDT and CDR2 YYEEEE come from the germline V gene. The CDR3 is 16 residues long. The trim removed 5 bases at V and 5 bases at J, leaving 10 bases unmatched. DNA of the CDR3: TGTGCCAGCAGTTCCGCCGGGACAGGGGGCTTAACTGAAGCTTTCTTT. This encodes CASSSAGTGGLTEAFF. Full variable domain (missing parts from reference TRBV5-6 and TRBJ1-1): DAGVTQSPTHLIKTRGQQVTLRCSPKSGHDTVSWYQQALGQGPQFIFQYYEEEERQRGNFPDRFSGHQFPNYSSELNVNALLLGDSALYLCASSSAGTGGLTEAFFGQGTRLTVV.

The rearrangement joins TRBV5-6 to TRBJ2-7, with 7 bases lining up with TRBD1. Germline CDR1 SGHDT, CDR2 YYEEEE. Losses at the gene ends were 2 bases for V and 6 bases for J; bases not matched to a gene: 11. The CDR3 has 15 residues. CDR3 DNA: TGTGCCAGCAGCTTAGACAGGGTTTCGATGGGCGAGCAGTACTTC. Its translation is CASSLDRVSMGEQYF.

The gene calls are TRBV27 and TRBJ2-7, with 8 bases identical to TRBD1. The J segment lost 2 bases and the V segment lost 5 bases, leaving 5 bases of the junction unmatched. Germline values: CDR1 MNHEY, CDR2 SMNVEV (reference sequence). This CDR3 comprises 14 residues. This CDR3 is CASSHQGAAYEQYF. The CDR3 coding sequence is TGTGCCAGCAGTCACCAGGGGGCGGCCTACGAGCAGTACTTC.

This clone was seen once. In the same sample, other DNA sequences code for this CDR3. V and J are TRBV28 and TRBJ2-2, with D unclear. Looked up from germline, CDR1 is MDHEN and CDR2 is SYDVKM. The CDR3 spans 15 residues. Trimming removed 3 bases at V and 1 base at J, with 9 bases between. CDR3 coding DNA: TGTGCCAGCAGTTTGGGCAGCCTGAACACCGGGGAGCTGTTTTTT. Amino acids: CASSLGSLNTGELFF.

The rearrangement joins TRBV5-4 to TRBJ1-4, with a possible D match to TRBD1 (5 bases). The length of the CDR3 is 17 residues. Deletions cut 4 bases from V and 0 bases from J, with 16 bases between. The germline V gene encodes CDR1 SGHNT and CDR2 YYREEE (reference sequence). The CDR3 protein is CASSMGGTPATNEKLFF. CDR3 DNA sequence: TGTGCCAGCAGCATGGGGGGTACCCCTGCAACTAATGAAAAACTGTTTTTT.